This TCR beta chain was retrieved from a study of blood T cell repertoires in COVID-19. The repertoire was sequenced with immunoSEQ multiplex PCR; TCRdb's copy has only in-frame clones and lacks some. Counted here are 300,000 or so clones, over 75% occurring once; the ten biggest clones make up 1% to 1.3%. Recovery meant two consecutive negative NP/OP PCR tests, professional clearance, or resolved symptoms. This TCR was sampled from a woman in her 30s who had recovered from COVID-19. The sample taken for sequencing was PBMCs or T cells enriched from blood (not recorded which).

Here the CDR3 DNA reads TGTGCCAGCAGTTACTCGTACGCAGGGCTAGCGGGAATCAATGAGCAGTTCTTC. As protein: CASSYSYAGLAGINEQFF. The rearrangement uses TRBV6-2 or TRBV6-3 and TRBJ2-1; TRBD2 agrees at 9 bases. The V gene's germline CDR1 is MNHEY and CDR2 SVGEGT. The CDR3 totals 18 residues. V gave up 0 bases and J gave up 6 bases; unmatched junction bases: 12.